These 14 T cell receptor beta chains were sequenced from one sample in a study of CD8+CD57+ T cells in acquired aplastic anemia (dated by TCRdb to the late 2010s). Sequenced on an Illumina HiSeq 2000. Genomic DNA served as template for TCR beta VDJ combination and CDR3 sequence profiling. TCRdb reprocessing: public reads trimmed at Q25 with fastp, clones called with MiXCR, in-frame beta chains kept. Each record represents a unique CDR3 protein, reported with the most common genes and DNA among its rows. The sample table lists 75,000 to 80,000 distinct CDR3 sequences, approximately 70% of them with a count of one. 80% to 90% of the sample rests with the top ten. Patients chosen for sequencing had shown expansion of CD8+CD57+ cells by flow cytometry. What was sequenced was sorted CD4+, CD8+, or CD8+CD57+ T cells (not recorded which) from PBMCs. These receptors originate from a human donor with aplastic anemia.

V usage is TRBV15 and J usage is TRBJ1-3; D is uncertain. V was pared by 3 bases and J by 0 bases, with 15 bases between. CDR3 length: 17 amino acids. Germline CDR1 reads LNHNV; CDR2 reads YYDKDF (reference sequence). CDR3 nucleotide sequence: TGTGCCACCAGCAGGGGGTTTAGGTTAATCTCTGGAAACACCATATATTTT. As protein: CATSRGFRLISGNTIYF. Full variable domain (missing parts from reference TRBV15 and TRBJ1-3): DAMVIQNPRYQVTQFGKPVTLSCSQTLNHNVMYWYQQKSSQAPKLLFHYYDKDFNNEADTPDNFQSRRPNTSFCFLDIRSPGLGDTAMYLCATSRGFRLISGNTIYFGEGSWLTVV.

This chain links TRBV7-2 with TRBJ1-2, with D possibly being TRBD1 (5 bases). Germline lookup yields CDR1 SGHTA and CDR2 FQGNSA. V gave up 6 bases and J gave up 7 bases, with 18 bases separating them. The CDR3 has 14 amino acids. CDR3 sequence: CASSLRDVKGGYTF. CDR3 DNA: TGTGCCAGCAGTCTCAGGGATGTAAAGGGTGGCTACACCTTC.

V is TRBV2 and J is TRBJ2-7, with a weak D call TRBD1 (5 bases). The CDR3 runs to 12 residues. Germline V gives CDR1 SNHLY, CDR2 FYNNEI. V lost 8 bases to trimming and J lost 5 bases, with 13 bases between them. The CDR3 loop is CASQQDTDEQYF. CDR3 nucleotides: TGTGCCAGCCAACAGGACACCGACGAGCAGTACTTC. Full variable domain (missing parts from reference TRBV2 and TRBJ2-7): EPEVTQTPSHQVTQMGQEVILRCVPISNHLYFYWYRQILGQKVEFLVSFYNNEISEKSEIFDDQFSVERPDGSNFTLKIRSTKLEDSAMYFCASQQDTDEQYFGPGTRLTVT.

Worth noting for this clonotype: Since a much larger clone is just one base distant, this may be a read error. The chain uses TRBV10-3 and TRBJ1-2; 7 positions agree with TRBD1. Germline assignment: CDR1 ENHRY and CDR2 SYGVKD. The CDR3 has 15 amino acids. The chain's CDR3 is CTISETVQGNYGYTF. Here the CDR3 DNA reads TGTACCATCAGTGAGACAGTACAGGGGAACTATGGCTACACCTTC.

This clonotype was detected many times. V and J are TRBV20-1 and TRBJ1-6; D not certain. The germline V and J ends were trimmed by 1 base and 8 bases, with 15 bases remaining between them. The CDR3 extends over 15 amino acids. Per germline, CDR1 DFQATT and CDR2 SNEGSKA (reference sequence). The CDR3 region is CSARATRQKDSPLHF. DNA for the CDR3: TGCAGTGCTAGAGCCACCCGGCAGAAAGATTCACCCCTCCACTTT.

This chain uses TRBV7-3 with TRBJ2-7, with TRBD2 identical over 11 bases. The V and J ends lost 2 bases and 1 base, in that order; junction bases with no gene match: 4. The CDR3 consists of 16 residues. In germline, CDR1 is SGHTA, CDR2 FQGTGA. CDR3 amino acids: CASSLVSGGASYEQYF. CDR3 in DNA: TGTGCCAGCAGCTTAGTTAGCGGGGGGGCATCCTACGAGCAGTACTTC.

V usage is TRBV5-6 and J usage is TRBJ2-1; 11 nucleotides agree with TRBD2. The CDR3 extends over 18 amino acids. Germline assignment: CDR1 SGHDT and CDR2 YYEEEE. The ends lost 0 bases at V and 2 bases at J; junction bases unmatched: 7. CDR3 protein: CASSLVGGLAVAYNEQFF. The CDR3 nucleotides are TGTGCCAGCAGCTTGGTAGGGGGACTAGCGGTTGCCTACAATGAGCAGTTCTTC.

The rearrangement uses TRBV7-8 and TRBJ1-6; D not resolved. The germline V gene has CDR1 SGHVS and CDR2 FQNEAQ. The CDR3 sequence is 15 residues long. Trimming took 2 bases from V and 9 from J, leaving 14 bases between them. Here the CDR3 reads CASSLSTPQRSPLHF. The CDR3 region has the DNA TGTGCCAGCAGCTTATCAACCCCGCAGCGTTCACCCCTCCACTTT.

This chain links TRBV7-6 with TRBJ2-7, with D hard to call. CDR1 SGHVS and CDR2 FNYEAQ come from the germline V gene. The CDR3 has 13 amino acids. V was cut by 2 bases and J by 3 bases, with 8 bases left in between. CDR3 sequence reads: CASSLIADYEQYF. The CDR3 nucleotides read TGTGCCAGCAGCTTAATCGCAGACTACGAGCAGTACTTC.

The count of this clonotype is one. The J gene is TRBJ1-3, the V gene TRBV7-2; maybe TRBD1 (5 bases). The CDR3 is 12 amino acids. Trimming removed 6 bases from V and 2 bases from J, with 5 bases in between. Germline assignment: CDR1 SGHTA and CDR2 FQGNSA. The CDR3 region is CASRGPGNTIYF. Written as DNA, the CDR3 is TGTGCCAGCAGGGGGCCTGGAAACACCATATATTTT.

This clonotype has only a few counts. The V gene is TRBV15, the J gene TRBJ1-6, with TRBD1 matching over 10 bases. The trim removed 4 bases at V and 7 bases at J, leaving 7 bases unmatched. The CDR3 has 16 residues. Germline V CDR1 and CDR2: LNHNV, YYDKDF (reference sequence). CDR3 nucleotides: TGTGCCACCAGCATTGGACAGGGGGTCGGCAATTCACCCCTCCACTTT. Translation: CATSIGQGVGNSPLHF. The full variable domain, with the rest looked up from reference TRBV15 and TRBJ1-6, is DAMVIQNPRYQVTQFGKPVTLSCSQTLNHNVMYWYQQKSSQAPKLLFHYYDKDFNNEADTPDNFQSRRPNTSFCFLDIRSPGLGDTAMYLCATSIGQGVGNSPLHFGNGTRLTVT.

This clonotype was recorded at least ten times. CDR3 coding DNA: TGTGCCAGCAGAACTGCAGGGCAGGGGAATGGCTACACCTTC. Translated, it gives CASRTAGQGNGYTF. The chain carries TRBV12-3 or TRBV12-4 and TRBJ1-2; D possibly corresponds to TRBD1 (6 bases). V shed 6 bases and J shed 6 bases, with 17 bases lying between them. CDR3 length equals 14 residues.

The table lists this clonotype with many counts. The chain couples TRBV9 to TRBJ2-1; D might be TRBD1 or TRBD2, each matching 6 bases. Trimming shortened V by 4 bases and J by 4 bases, and 15 bases separated the two germline ends. This CDR3 contains 15 residues. Germline loops: CDR1 SGDLS, CDR2 YYNGEE. CDR3: CASSPSGAGYNEQFF. For the CDR3, the DNA is TGTGCCAGCAGCCCGTCGGGGGCGGGATACAATGAGCAGTTCTTC.

The chain recombines TRBV9 with TRBJ2-5; D gene unclear. The CDR3 has 13 amino acids. V lost 3 bases to trimming and J lost 5 bases, with 11 bases between them. Germline V gene lookup returns CDR1 SGDLS and CDR2 YYNGEE. CDR3 sequence (DNA): TGTGCCAGCAGCGCCGTACCCAGGGAGACCCAGTACTTC. Translation: CASSAVPRETQYF.